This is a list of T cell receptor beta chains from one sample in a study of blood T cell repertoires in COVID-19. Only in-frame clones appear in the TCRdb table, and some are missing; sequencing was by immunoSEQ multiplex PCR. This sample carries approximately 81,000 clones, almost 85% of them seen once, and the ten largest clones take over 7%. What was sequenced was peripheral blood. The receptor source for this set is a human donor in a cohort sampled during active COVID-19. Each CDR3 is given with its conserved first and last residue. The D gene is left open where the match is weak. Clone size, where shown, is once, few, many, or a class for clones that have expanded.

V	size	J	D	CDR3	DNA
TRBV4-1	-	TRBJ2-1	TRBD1	CASSQTGTGVREQFF	TGCGCCAGCAGCCAAACCGGGACAGGGGTACGGGAGCAGTTCTTC
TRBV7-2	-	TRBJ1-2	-	CASSATAFYGYTF	TGTGCCAGCAGCGCGACAGCTTTCTATGGCTACACCTTC
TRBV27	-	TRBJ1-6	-	CASSLTRQVNSPLHF	TGTGCCAGCAGTTTAACGCGCCAGGTTAATTCACCCCTCCACTTT
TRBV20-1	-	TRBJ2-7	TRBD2	CSASGARRGGFEQYF	TGCAGTGCTAGTGGGGCCCGGCGGGGGGGCTTCGAGCAGTACTTC
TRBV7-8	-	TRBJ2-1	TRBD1	CASSLGQGGNEQFF	TGTGCCAGCAGCTTGGGACAGGGAGGTAATGAGCAGTTCTTC
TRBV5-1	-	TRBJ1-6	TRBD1	CASSGGQGRVSPLHF	TGCGCCAGCAGCGGCGGACAGGGGCGGGTCTCACCCCTCCACTTT
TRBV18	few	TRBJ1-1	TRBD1	CASTDRGEAFF	TGTGCCAGCACGGACAGGGGAGAAGCTTTCTTT
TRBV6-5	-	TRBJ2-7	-	CASIRTTRSEQYF	TGTGCCAGCATCAGGACAACCAGGAGCGAGCAGTACTTC
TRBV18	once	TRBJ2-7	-	CASSAGPTTYEQYF	TGTGCCAGCTCCGCGGGACCGACCACCTACGAGCAGTACTTC
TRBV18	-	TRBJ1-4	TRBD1	CASSPPDRGGHEKLFF	TGTGCCAGCTCACCACCGGACAGGGGAGGACACGAAAAACTGTTTTTT
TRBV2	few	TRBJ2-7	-	CASSVDSQRNYEQYF	TGTGCCAGCAGTGTAGACAGCCAGCGAAACTACGAGCAGTACTTC
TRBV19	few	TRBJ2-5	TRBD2	CASSSPLERGPQETQYF	TGTGCCAGTAGTTCCCCCCTCGAGCGGGGGCCGCAAGAGACCCAGTACTTC
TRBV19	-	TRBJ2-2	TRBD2	CASSFSGGDTGELFF	TGTGCCAGTAGTTTTAGCGGGGGTGACACCGGGGAGCTGTTTTTT
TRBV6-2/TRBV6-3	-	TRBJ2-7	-	CASSYVSGGSSYEQYF	TGTGCCAGCAGTTACGTTTCGGGGGGCAGTAGCTACGAGCAGTACTTC
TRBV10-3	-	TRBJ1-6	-	CAISEGTFGGNSPLHF	TGTGCCATCAGTGAGGGGACGTTTGGGGGGAATTCACCCCTCCACTTT
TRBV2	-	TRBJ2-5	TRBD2	CASSRLSGGIGTQYF	TGTGCCAGCAGTCGGCTGTCGGGGGGAATAGGGACCCAGTACTTC
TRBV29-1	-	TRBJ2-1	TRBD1	CSVEDLGQIHNEQFF	TGCAGCGTTGAAGATCTGGGACAGATCCACAATGAGCAGTTCTTC
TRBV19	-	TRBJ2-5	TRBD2	CASSASGGRETQYF	TGTGCCAGTAGTGCTAGCGGGGGTCGAGAGACCCAGTACTTC
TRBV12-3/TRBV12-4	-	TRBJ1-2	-	CASSRQDGYTF	TGTGCCAGCAGTCGACAGGATGGCTACACCTTC
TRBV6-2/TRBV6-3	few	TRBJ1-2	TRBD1	CASSYGGSGQNYGYTF	TGTGCCAGCAGTTACGGAGGCTCGGGACAGAACTATGGCTACACCTTC